The T cell receptor (beta chain) described here comes from a study of blood T cell repertoires in COVID-19 (dated by TCRdb to 2020 to 2022). For context, the study as a whole: The collaborator samples originated in the United States, Italy and Spain and spanned the acute and convalescent phases of COVID-19. The prospective study material was composed of cDNA or gDNA derived from T cells, B-cell-depleted T cells, or PBMCs. Deeply sampled blood TCRbeta repertoires from subjects exposed to, actively infected with, or recovered from COVID-19 were included in the dataset. The repertoires were released in a freely available public database meant as a resource for research on the immune response to SARS-CoV-2. The samples were drawn from the first 160 participants of the ongoing ImmuneRACE study and from 1,200 or so subjects provided by 6 global collaborators. Nearly every sample came with metadata listing a de-identified subject ID, COVID-19 status, age in years and sex. Where HLA class I and class II types were available, the types were taken from metadata supplied by the sample provider, not from assay-based typing.

TCRbeta CDR3 regions were amplified from genomic DNA by means of the immunoSEQ Assay, a bias-controlled multiplex PCR. As for the original processing: Within the assay, amplification of reference gene primers was used to estimate how many nucleated cells each sample contained. To quantify the absolute abundance of each unique TCRbeta CDR3 rearrangement, sequence reads were collapsed and filtered. For each sample, productive Simpson clonality was calculated by taking the square root of Simpson's diversity index across productive rearrangements. TCRdb took this table from immuneACCESS and kept in-frame rearrangements with V and J called. Such tables lack part of the clones; where checked against another copy, unresolved V genes explain under half of the gap, and the rest is unexplained. V, J and clone size derive from that table, while D and trimming were established from the DNA sequence. Here the sample has roughly 62,000 clones; approximately 80% occur a single time. In total, the top ten clones hold about 10% of the sample.

A note on this clone: It has no known antigen specificity. Qualities for individual bases were not recorded, and no much larger clone is one base off.

The study at large found these results: Clinical and demographic metadata were provided uncurated, with the amount varying by source and participant.

Trimming takes 3 bases off V and 1 base off J; junction bases not matched to a gene: 5. The CDR3, cysteine through phenylalanine, is 17 amino acids long. CDR3 DNA is the only sequence kept; it has 51 bases, read in frame from the first base. From the germline V gene, CDR1 is WSHSY and CDR2 is SAAADI. At one collaborating source in Seattle, patients were enrolled during active infection and were followed longitudinally through the course of disease. Collaborating institutions collected whole blood in K2EDTA tubes following their own protocols. For TCRbeta analysis, collaborator samples were shipped as frozen whole blood, as isolated PBMCs, or as DNA extracted from either sample type.

The chain is encoded by TRBV10-2 joined to TRBJ2-7; 14 bases in between match TRBD2. The clonotype comes from a man aged 25 to 45 with COVID-19, enrolled during active disease. The specimen sequenced was peripheral blood. In nucleotides, the sequence is TGCGCCAGCAGTGAAGGACTAGCGGGGGGAACTTCCTACGAGCAGTACTTC. This translates into CASSEGLAGGTSYEQYF.